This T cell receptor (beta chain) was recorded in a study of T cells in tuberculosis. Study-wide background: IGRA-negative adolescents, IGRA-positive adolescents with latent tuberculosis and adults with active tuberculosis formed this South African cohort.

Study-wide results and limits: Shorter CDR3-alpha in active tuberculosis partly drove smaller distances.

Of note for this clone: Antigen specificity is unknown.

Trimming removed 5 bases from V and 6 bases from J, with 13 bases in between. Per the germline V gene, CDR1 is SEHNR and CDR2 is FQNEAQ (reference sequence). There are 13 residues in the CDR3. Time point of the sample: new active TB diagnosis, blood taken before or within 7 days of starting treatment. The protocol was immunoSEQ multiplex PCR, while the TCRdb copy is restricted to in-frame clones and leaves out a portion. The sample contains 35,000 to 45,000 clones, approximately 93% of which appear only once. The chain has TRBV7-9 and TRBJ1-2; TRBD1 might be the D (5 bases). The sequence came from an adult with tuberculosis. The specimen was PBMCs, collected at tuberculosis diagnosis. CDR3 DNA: TGTGCCAGCAGCCGACCGGGAGGGGATGGCTACACCTTC. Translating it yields CASSRPGGDGYTF.